What follows are 8 T cell receptor beta chains derived from one specimen sequenced in a study of vaccination effects on CD4 cells after COVID-19. The table came from immunoSEQ multiplex PCR; TCRdb's copy has only in-frame clones and leaves some out. Of about 58,000 clones in the sample, over 60% were seen once. On roughly day 10 of culture, CD4+ T cells were separated out. No antigen has been identified for these receptors. The input for sequencing was CD4+ T cells from PBMCs cultured without peptide, taken before COVID-19 vaccination. The receptors here all came from a human donor who received a COVID-19 vaccine.

The rearrangement links TRBV14 to TRBJ2-1; TRBD2 matches at 7 bases. The V gene end was trimmed by 0 bases and the J gene end by 7 bases; junction bases not matched to a gene: 6. The CDR3 sequence is 15 residues long. The germline V gene has CDR1 SGHDN and CDR2 FVKESK. The CDR3 is CASSQEGGLWNEQFF. CDR3 sequence (DNA): TGTGCCAGCAGCCAAGAGGGGGGGTTATGGAATGAGCAGTTCTTC.

This clone is a singleton in its sample. The chain has TRBV9 and TRBJ2-1; 9 bases are shared with TRBD1. The CDR3 sequence is 16 residues long. Germline CDR1 is SGDLS and CDR2 is YYNGEE. V lost 3 bases and J lost 7; bases outside the gene matches: 11. CDR3 in amino acids: CASSEGGGQGTNEQFF. For the CDR3, the DNA is TGTGCCAGCAGCGAGGGGGGGGGACAGGGAACGAATGAGCAGTTCTTC.

The rearrangement uses TRBV24-1 and TRBJ2-5; 8 bases align to TRBD1. The germline V gene has CDR1 KGHDR and CDR2 SFDVKD. The CDR3 sequence is 16 residues long. V gave up 4 bases and J gave up 3 bases; unmatched junction bases: 9. This CDR3 is CATSEFQAGGEETQYF. As DNA, the CDR3 is TGTGCCACCAGTGAATTCCAGGCAGGGGGCGAAGAGACCCAGTACTTC.

V is TRBV6-6 and J is TRBJ2-4; 8 bases agree with TRBD1. V dropped 6 bases and J dropped 6; count of bases not matched to a gene: 10. The CDR3 is made up of 15 amino acids. The V gene's germline CDR1 is MNHNY and CDR2 SVGAGI (reference sequence). This CDR3 is CASSLGQGNLNIQYF. CDR3 bases: TGTGCCAGCAGCTTAGGACAGGGAAACTTAAACATTCAGTACTTC.

The chain links TRBV18 to TRBJ2-1, with 7 bases lining up with TRBD2. Germline loops: CDR1 KGHSH, CDR2 LQKENI. The CDR3 has 15 amino acids. V was pared by 6 bases and J by 4 bases, with 9 bases of the junction left unmatched. CDR3 region: CASSSNLAEYNEQFF. The CDR3 DNA reads as TGTGCCAGCTCTTCTAATCTAGCGGAGTACAATGAGCAGTTCTTC.

The CDR3 sequence is CAISESGGTREQYV. The CDR3 nucleotides read TGTGCCATCAGTGAGTCAGGGGGAACAAGGGAGCAGTACGTC. V and J are TRBV10-3 and TRBJ2-7; possibly TRBD1 for D (6 bases). The CDR3 covers 14 residues. The V gene lost 0 bases and the J gene lost 7 bases, with 13 bases spanning the gap. CDR1 is ENHRY and CDR2 is SYGVKD in the germline V gene.

The CDR3 sequence: CASSTGGGQPQHF. The DNA of the CDR3 is TGTGCCAGCAGTACGGGTGGGGGTCAGCCCCAGCATTTT. V is TRBV6-5 and J is TRBJ1-5; TRBD1 might be the D (5 bases). The V and J ends lost 5 bases and 6 bases respectively, with 11 bases between them. The germline gives CDR1 MNHEY, CDR2 SVGAGI. CDR3 size: 13 residues.

The chain uses TRBV19 and TRBJ1-1; 8 bases fit TRBD1. The CDR3 loop spans 14 amino acids. With 3 bases clipped from V and 11 bases from J, the junction kept 11 bases outside the gene matches. Germline CDR1 LNHDA, CDR2 SQIVND (reference sequence). The CDR3 reads CASSMQGQGLLAFF. Here the CDR3 DNA reads TGTGCCAGTAGTATGCAAGGACAGGGTCTATTGGCTTTCTTT. Full variable domain (rest looked up from reference TRBV19 and TRBJ1-1): DGGITQSPKYLFRKEGQNVTLSCEQNLNHDAMYWYRQDPGQGLRLIYYSQIVNDFQKGDIAEGYSVSREKKESFPLTVTSAQKNPTAFYLCASSMQGQGLLAFFGQGTRLTVV.